The T cell receptor beta chain under discussion was sequenced for a study of regulatory T cells in long-lasting Graves disease. Study observations and caveats: Repertoires from persistent disease leaned toward TRBV28, TRBJ1-2 and TRBJ2-5.

Indicated time point: newly diagnosed GD, antithyroid drugs for less than 3 months. Extracted RNA from PBMCs served as the source of the TCR library. The table lists this clonotype with a few counts. Its specificity is not known. Combining iRepertoire HTBI primers with Arm-PCR of CDR3 regions, the authors built TCR beta libraries. TCRdb reanalysed the multiplex PCR reads using MiXCR and keeps one entry per CDR3 protein. This table holds 400,000 to 500,000 distinct CDR3 sequences, over 15% found once. Trimming took 6 bases from V and 3 from J; bases not matched to a gene: 5. This CDR3 is built from 14 residues. Germline lookup yields CDR1 SQVTM and CDR2 ANQGSEA. The same specimen was also included in a second study, on T cells in Graves' hyperthyroidism and ophthalmopathy. According to that study: Clinical symptoms, serum thyroxine, TRAb, thyroid ultrasound and orbital computed tomography informed diagnoses. With the HTBI primer set, the TCR CDR3 went through a first round of RT-PCR. The majority of expanded thyroid clonotypes above 0.001 also appeared in blood.

The source material was peripheral blood mononuclear cells (PBMCs), sampled at new diagnosis, from a patient treated with antithyroid drugs. This TCR came from a woman aged 25 to 45 with Graves disease. The chain uses TRBV29-1 and TRBJ2-2, with TRBD1 matching 9 bases. CDR3 amino acids: CSVPTGGHTGELFF. The CDR3 DNA sequence: TGCAGCGTCCCGACAGGGGGTCACACCGGGGAGCTGTTTTTT.